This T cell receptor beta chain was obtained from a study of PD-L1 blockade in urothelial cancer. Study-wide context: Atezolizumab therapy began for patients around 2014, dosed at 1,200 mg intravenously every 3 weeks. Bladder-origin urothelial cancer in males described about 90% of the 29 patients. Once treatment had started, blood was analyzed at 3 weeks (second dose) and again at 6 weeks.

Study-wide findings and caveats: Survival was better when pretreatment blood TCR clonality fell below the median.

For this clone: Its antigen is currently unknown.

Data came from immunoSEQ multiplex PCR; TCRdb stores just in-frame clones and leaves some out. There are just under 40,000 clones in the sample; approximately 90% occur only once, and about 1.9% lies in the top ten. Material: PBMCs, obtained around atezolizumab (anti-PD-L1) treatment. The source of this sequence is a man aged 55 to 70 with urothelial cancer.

CDR3: CASSPGPGTEAFF. For the CDR3, the DNA is TGTGCCAGCAGCCCGGGTCCGGGGACTGAAGCTTTCTTT. V usage is TRBV7-2 and J usage is TRBJ1-1; D is uncertain. Germline V gene lookup returns CDR1 SGHTA and CDR2 FQGNSA. V lost 5 bases and J 5 bases, leaving 12 bases between the germline ends. There are 13 residues in the CDR3.